The rows below give T cell receptor beta chains drawn from one sample of a study of Graves' ophthalmopathy and Graves' hyperthyroidism. From the multiplex PCR reads, TCRdb called clonotypes with MiXCR, one entry per CDR3 protein. The profile shows around 670,000 distinct CDR3 sequences, 40% of them singletons. The sequenced sample was peripheral blood. Receptor source: an adult man with Graves' ophthalmopathy. CDR3s include the opening cysteine and the closing phenylalanine or tryptophan. Each record gives: J gene, V gene, CDR3 protein.

TRBJ2-5 TRBV12-3/TRBV12-4 CASMGGLAASQETQYF
TRBJ1-2 TRBV7-6 CASSLTEVGGYTF
TRBJ1-2 TRBV7-9 CASSEGAGDLGVYTF
TRBJ2-7 TRBV20-1 CSASRATYEQYF
TRBJ2-7 TRBV20-1 CSATSGRPSSYEQYF
TRBJ2-5 TRBV7-9 CASSLESGLQQYF
TRBJ1-6 TRBV14 CASSQDLDAYSPLHF
TRBJ1-4 TRBV10-3 CASSLDAGQGEKLFF
TRBJ2-7 TRBV2 CASSGQGGYEQYF
TRBJ2-5 TRBV7-9 CASSSLGETQYF
TRBJ2-2 TRBV13 CASSYGVTGELFF
TRBJ2-7 TRBV20-1 CSARVGIGAYEQYF
TRBJ2-1 TRBV7-2 CASTPSVGNNEQFF
TRBJ2-5 TRBV10-3 CASSYSGVGDRVYQETQYF
TRBJ1-6 TRBV9 CASSPGNSPLHF
TRBJ1-2 TRBV6-1 CASSEAGGFNYGYTF
TRBJ1-6 TRBV5-1 CASSLVVRNNSPLHF
TRBJ1-2 TRBV29-1 CSVQTGDRTKFYGYTF
TRBJ1-5 TRBV7-2 CASSFISPLSQPQHF
TRBJ1-5 TRBV20-1 CSATRHPIRNQPQHF
TRBJ1-6 TRBV2 CASSEIGDSPLHF
TRBJ1-5 TRBV6-1 CASSQGTGGPGQPQHF
TRBJ2-5 TRBV7-3 CASSVGPGGETHYF
TRBJ2-7 TRBV20-1 CSASRGRLYKQYF
TRBJ2-1 TRBV20-1 CSASEASFGNEQFF
TRBJ1-2 TRBV28 CASSTLRGGDGGYTF
TRBJ1-4 TRBV29-1 CSVRTGGDNEKLFF
TRBJ2-7 TRBV12-3/TRBV12-4 CASSFLGAGDEQYF
TRBJ2-7 TRBV10-3 CAISELVTAYEQYF
TRBJ1-2 TRBV7-2 CASRAGTGDGYTF
TRBJ2-2 TRBV5-5 CASSLFGGGELFF
TRBJ2-2 TRBV10-1 CASRPIMTEATGELFF
TRBJ2-3 TRBV7-8 CASSLAPLAEQVF
TRBJ2-7 TRBV7-2 CASSFPFRYEQYF
TRBJ1-1 TRBV12-3/TRBV12-4 CASSLMDRGFEAFF
TRBJ2-7 TRBV20-1 CSATTSGVHEQYF
TRBJ1-4 TRBV4-1 CASSQFQGGPNEKLFF
TRBJ2-5 TRBV20-1 CSARPGGDETQYF
TRBJ2-7 TRBV7-9 CASSTRDSPPLEEQYF
TRBJ1-3 TRBV11-2 CASSLVMSSGNTIYF
TRBJ1-2 TRBV2 CASSDRGSPYGYTF
TRBJ2-2 TRBV25-1 CASRGLEGGYTGELFF
TRBJ1-5 TRBV2 CASKLIMDQPQHF
TRBJ1-2 TRBV12-3/TRBV12-4 CASSYQGIGYGYTF
TRBJ1-6 TRBV2 CASASEYGSPLHF
TRBJ2-7 TRBV10-3 CAIRSTDNYEQYF
TRBJ2-7 TRBV9 CASSVALANSYEQYF
TRBJ2-5 TRBV3-1 CASSQGRTSGEQETQYF
TRBJ1-1 TRBV25-1 CASSDHLRTEAFF
TRBJ1-6 TRBV14 CASSQAQGNNSPLHF
TRBJ1-1 TRBV29-1 CSSLGGLTEAFF
TRBJ1-5 TRBV20-1 CSARDETKGVRQPQHF
TRBJ2-5 TRBV19 CASSPLAGGMETQCF
NA TRBV3-1 CASSKRGTDYEQYF
TRBJ1-4 TRBV29-1 CSVGQTGTNEKLFF
TRBJ1-5 TRBV7-2 CASSLALQATQPQHF
TRBJ1-3 TRBV11-1 CASSVNYGNTIYF
TRBJ1-6 TRBV10-3 CASRPGTGRLHF
TRBJ1-1 TRBV29-1 CSVYKKNTEAFF
TRBJ2-5 TRBV10-3 CASSRDEWETQYF